The T cell receptor (beta chain) described here comes from a study of cytomegalovirus exposure and HLA in healthy donors. Study-level findings and limits: More clonal expansion characterized HLA-associated TCR beta chains than equally common others in a later analysis. Judged likely to be a sequencing artifact was a cluster of highly shared sequence variants. Later analysis associated a missense DCLRE1C variant with TCR beta V- and J-gene trimming.

This CDR3 contains 14 residues. With V trimmed by 6 bases and J by 6 bases, 11 bases remained unmatched. From germline, CDR1 is MNHEY and CDR2 SVGAGI. For this clone: Its antigen is unidentified.

The study ran its PCR with 60 Vbeta and 13 Jbeta primers. Using immunoSEQ multiplex PCR, the repertoire was profiled, and TCRdb retains in-frame clones only, with some absent. The sample includes about 120,000 clones, 81% seen only once; the top ten take around 4%. The chain combines TRBV6-5 with TRBJ2-7; 7 bases align to TRBD1. The source is a woman younger than 45 in good health and CMV-seronegative. Specimen: PBMCs. The DNA for the CDR3 is TGTGCCAGCAGACCCGGGACAGTGCTCTGCGAGCAGTACTTC. Amino acids: CASRPGTVLCEQYF.